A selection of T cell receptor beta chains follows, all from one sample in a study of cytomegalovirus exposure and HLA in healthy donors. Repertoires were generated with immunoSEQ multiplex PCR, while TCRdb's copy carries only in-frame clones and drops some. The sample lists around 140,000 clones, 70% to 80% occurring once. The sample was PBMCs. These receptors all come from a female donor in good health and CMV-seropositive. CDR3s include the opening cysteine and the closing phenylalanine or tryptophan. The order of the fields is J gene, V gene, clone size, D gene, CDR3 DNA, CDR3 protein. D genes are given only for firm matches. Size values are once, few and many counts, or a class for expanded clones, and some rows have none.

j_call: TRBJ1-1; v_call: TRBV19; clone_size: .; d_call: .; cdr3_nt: TGTGCCAGTAGTCCCGCAGGAGGAGGTGGCACTGAAGCTTTCTTT; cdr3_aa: CASSPAGGGGTEAFF
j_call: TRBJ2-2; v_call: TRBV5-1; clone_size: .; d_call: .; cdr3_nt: TGCGCCAGCGCCGAGTTAAACACCGGGGAGCTGTTTTTT; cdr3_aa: CASAELNTGELFF
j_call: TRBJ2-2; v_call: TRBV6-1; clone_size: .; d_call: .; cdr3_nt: TGTGCCAGCACAGTGCACACCGGGGAGCTGTTTTTT; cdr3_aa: CASTVHTGELFF
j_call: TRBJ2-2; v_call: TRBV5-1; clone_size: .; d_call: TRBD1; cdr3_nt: TGCGCCAGCAGCTTGGCCGGGGCAGGGGGCGGCACCGGGGAGCTGTTTTTT; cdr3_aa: CASSLAGAGGGTGELFF
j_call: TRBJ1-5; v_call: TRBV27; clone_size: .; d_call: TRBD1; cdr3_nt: TGTGCCAGCAGTAAAGGGACAGGATCTCAAAGCAATCAGCCCCAGCATTTT; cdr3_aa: CASSKGTGSQSNQPQHF
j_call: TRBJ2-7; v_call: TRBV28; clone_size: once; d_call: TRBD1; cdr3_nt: TGTGCCAGCAGTCCCAGGGGGCTGAGCTACGAGCAGTACTTC; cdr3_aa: CASSPRGLSYEQYF
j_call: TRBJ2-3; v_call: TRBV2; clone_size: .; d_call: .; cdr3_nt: TGTGCCAGCAGTGGACCTCCGGGACAAGGCACACACACAGATACGCAGTATTTT; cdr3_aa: CASSGPPGQGTHTDTQYF
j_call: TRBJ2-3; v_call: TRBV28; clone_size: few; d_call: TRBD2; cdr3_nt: TGTGCCAGCACGGGGGGGTTCACAGATACGCAGTATTTT; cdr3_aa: CASTGGFTDTQYF
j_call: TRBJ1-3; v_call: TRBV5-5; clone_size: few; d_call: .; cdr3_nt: TGTGCCAGCAGCTTGACACGACAGGTCTCTGGAAACACCATATATTTT; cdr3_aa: CASSLTRQVSGNTIYF
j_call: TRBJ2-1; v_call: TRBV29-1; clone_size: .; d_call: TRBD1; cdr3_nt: TGCAGCGTTGAGCAAGGGGGCGGTTTTAAAAGTGAGCAGTTCTTC; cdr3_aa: CSVEQGGGFKSEQFF
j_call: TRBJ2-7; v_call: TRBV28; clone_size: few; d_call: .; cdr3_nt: TGTGCCAGCAGTTTTTTGGGGGGAGCGTACGAGCAGTACTTC; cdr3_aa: CASSFLGGAYEQYF
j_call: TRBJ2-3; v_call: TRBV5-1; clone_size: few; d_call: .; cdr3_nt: TGCGCCAGCAGCTCCGCGGGTGGTACAGATACGCAGTATTTT; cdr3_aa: CASSSAGGTDTQYF
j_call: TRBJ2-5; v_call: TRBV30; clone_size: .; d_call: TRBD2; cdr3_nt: TGTGCCTGGAGTTTAGCGGGAGGGGGGGAGACCCAGTACTTC; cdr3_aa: CAWSLAGGGETQYF
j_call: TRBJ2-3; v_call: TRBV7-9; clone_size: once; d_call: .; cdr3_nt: TGTTCCAGCAGCTTATCGGTCGTTAGCACAGATACGCAGTATTTT; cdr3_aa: CSSSLSVVSTDTQYF
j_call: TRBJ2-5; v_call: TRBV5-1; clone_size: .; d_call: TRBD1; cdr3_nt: TGCGCCAGCAGCTTTGGCACCGGGACAGGGGCGAGGGAGCAGTACTTC; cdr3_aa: CASSFGTGTGAREQYF
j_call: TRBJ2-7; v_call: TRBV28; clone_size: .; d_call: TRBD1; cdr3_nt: TGTGCCAGCAGCCCAACAGGGACAGGGACAGGCTACGAGCAGTACTTC; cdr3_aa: CASSPTGTGTGYEQYF
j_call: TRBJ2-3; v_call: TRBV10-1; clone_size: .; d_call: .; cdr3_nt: TGCGCCAGCAGTGAGTCAGGCTCACAGAATACGCAGTATTTT; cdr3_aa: CASSESGSQNTQYF
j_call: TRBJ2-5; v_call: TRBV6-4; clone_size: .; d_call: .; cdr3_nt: TGTGCCAGCAGCCCCGGGGGAACCCAAGAGACCCAGTACTTC; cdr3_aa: CASSPGGTQETQYF
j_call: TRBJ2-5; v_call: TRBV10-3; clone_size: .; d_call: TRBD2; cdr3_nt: TGTGCCATCAGTGCCGCGGCCGGGGAGGGCCAAGAGACCCAGTACTTC; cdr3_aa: CAISAAAGEGQETQYF
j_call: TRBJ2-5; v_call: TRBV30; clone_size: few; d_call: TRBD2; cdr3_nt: TGTGCCTGGAGTGTACTCGGGGGAGGGCGTCAGGGAGAGACCCAGTACTTC; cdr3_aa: CAWSVLGGGRQGETQYF
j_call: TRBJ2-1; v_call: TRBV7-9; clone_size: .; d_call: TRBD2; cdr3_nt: TGTGCCAGCAACGAGAGAGCGGGAAGGGGTGAGCAGTTCTTC; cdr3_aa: CASNERAGRGEQFF
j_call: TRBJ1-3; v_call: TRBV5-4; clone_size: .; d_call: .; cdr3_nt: TGTGCCAGCAGCTTGGGACATCTCTCTGGAAACACCATATATTTT; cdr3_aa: CASSLGHLSGNTIYF
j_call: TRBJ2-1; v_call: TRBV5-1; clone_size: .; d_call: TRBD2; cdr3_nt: TGCGCCAGCAGCTCGGGACTAGCGGGGGGGGGCAATGAGCAGTTCTTC; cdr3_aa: CASSSGLAGGGNEQFF
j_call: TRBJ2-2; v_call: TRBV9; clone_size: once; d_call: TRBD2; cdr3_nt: TGTGCCAGCAGCGTATCGGCGGGAGGGAGCACCGGGGAGCTGTTTTTT; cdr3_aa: CASSVSAGGSTGELFF
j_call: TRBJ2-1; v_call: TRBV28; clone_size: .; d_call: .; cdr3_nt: TGTGCCAGCAGCCGCGCCGGGACTGACCTTTACAATGAGCAGTTCTTC; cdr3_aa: CASSRAGTDLYNEQFF
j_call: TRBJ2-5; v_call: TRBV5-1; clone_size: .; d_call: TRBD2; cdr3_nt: TGCGCCAGCAGCTTGGCACCTATACTAGCGGGGCCTGGGGAGACCCAGTACTTC; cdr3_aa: CASSLAPILAGPGETQYF
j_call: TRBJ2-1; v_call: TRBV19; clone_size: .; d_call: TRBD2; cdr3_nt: TGTGCCAGTAGTACAACATGGACTAGCGGGAGTATCTATGAGCAGTTCTTC; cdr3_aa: CASSTTWTSGSIYEQFF
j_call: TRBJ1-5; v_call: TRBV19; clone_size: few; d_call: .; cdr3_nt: TGTGCCAGTAGTGAGACAGTCAATCAGCCCCAGCATTTT; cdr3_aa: CASSETVNQPQHF
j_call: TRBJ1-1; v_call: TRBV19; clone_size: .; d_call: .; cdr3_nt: TGTGCCAGTAGTATGGAGAGGTCCGCCAAAGCTTTCTTT; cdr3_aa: CASSMERSAKAFF
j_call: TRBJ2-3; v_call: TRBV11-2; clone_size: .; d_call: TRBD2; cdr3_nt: TGTGCCAGCAGCGCAATAGCGGGAGGGATCACAGATACGCAGTATTTT; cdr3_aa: CASSAIAGGITDTQYF
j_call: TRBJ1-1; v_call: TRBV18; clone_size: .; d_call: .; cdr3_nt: TGTGCCAGCTCACCCCCAGGGATGAACACTGAAGCTTTCTTT; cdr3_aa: CASSPPGMNTEAFF
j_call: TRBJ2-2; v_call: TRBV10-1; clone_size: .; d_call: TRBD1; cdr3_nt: TGCGCCAGCAGTACAGGGGAAGGAACCGGGGAGCTGTTTTTT; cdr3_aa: CASSTGEGTGELFF
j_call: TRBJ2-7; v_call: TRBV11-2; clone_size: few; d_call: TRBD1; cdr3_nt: TGTGCCAGCAGCCCTAGGACAGGGGCCTCCTACGAGCAGTACTTC; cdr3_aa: CASSPRTGASYEQYF
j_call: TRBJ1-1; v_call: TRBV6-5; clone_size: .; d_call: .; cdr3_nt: TGTGCCAGCAGAAACAGGGCGAACACTGAAGCTTTCTTT; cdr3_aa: CASRNRANTEAFF
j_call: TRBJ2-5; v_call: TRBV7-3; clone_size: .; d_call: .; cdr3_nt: TGTGCCAGCAGCCCTAGTGGGGGCACGGAGACCCAGTACTTC; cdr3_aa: CASSPSGGTETQYF
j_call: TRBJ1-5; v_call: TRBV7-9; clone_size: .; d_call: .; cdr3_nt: TGTGCCAGCAGCTTAGCTGTGTTTGAGGGAAATCAGCCCCAGCATTTT; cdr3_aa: CASSLAVFEGNQPQHF
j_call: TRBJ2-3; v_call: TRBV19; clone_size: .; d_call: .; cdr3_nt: TGTGCCAGTAGTGAGCGGGCTACAGATACGCAGTATTTT; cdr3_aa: CASSERATDTQYF
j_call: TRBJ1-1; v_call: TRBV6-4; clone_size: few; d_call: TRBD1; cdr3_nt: TGTGCCAGCAGTAGACAGGGAGGAGACACTGAAGCTTTCTTT; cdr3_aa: CASSRQGGDTEAFF
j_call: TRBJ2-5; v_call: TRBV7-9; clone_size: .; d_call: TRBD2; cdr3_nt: TGTGCCAGCAGCTCCGAGCGGGGGGGCCTCCGGGAGACCCAGTACTTC; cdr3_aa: CASSSERGGLRETQYF
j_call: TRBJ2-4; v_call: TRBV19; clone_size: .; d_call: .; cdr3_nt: TGTGCCAGTAGTATAGTGGAGACGGTAGCCAAAAACATTCAGTACTTC; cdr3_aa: CASSIVETVAKNIQYF
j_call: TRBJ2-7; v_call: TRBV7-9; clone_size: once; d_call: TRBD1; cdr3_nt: TGTGCCAGCAGCAAGGGACAGGACAGCTCCTACGAGCAGTACTTC; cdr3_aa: CASSKGQDSSYEQYF
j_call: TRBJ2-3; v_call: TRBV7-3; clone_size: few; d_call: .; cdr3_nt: TGTGCCAGCAGCTCCCCTAGCACAGATACGCAGTATTTT; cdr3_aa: CASSSPSTDTQYF
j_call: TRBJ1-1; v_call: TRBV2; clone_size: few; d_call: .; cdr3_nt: TGTGCCAGCAGTGAAAGAACAGACAACACTGAAGCTTTCTTT; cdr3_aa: CASSERTDNTEAFF
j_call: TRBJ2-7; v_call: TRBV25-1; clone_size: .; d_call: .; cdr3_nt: TGTGCCAGCAGTGAATACGGCAGGAAAGTTTGGGACGAGCAGTACTTC; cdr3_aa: CASSEYGRKVWDEQYF
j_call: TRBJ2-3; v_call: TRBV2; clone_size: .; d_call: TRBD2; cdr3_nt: TGTGCCAGCAGCGCTAGCGGGAGTCTTGATACGCAGTATTTT; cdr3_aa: CASSASGSLDTQYF
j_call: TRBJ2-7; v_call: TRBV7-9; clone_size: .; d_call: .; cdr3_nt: TGTGCCAGCAGCTTAGGGGTAGGGAGCTCCTACGAGCAGTACTTC; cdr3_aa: CASSLGVGSSYEQYF
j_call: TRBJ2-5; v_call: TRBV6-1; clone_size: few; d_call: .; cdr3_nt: TGTGCCAGCAGTGAAGCGCTTTTAGGGGTAGAGACCCAGTACTTC; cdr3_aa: CASSEALLGVETQYF
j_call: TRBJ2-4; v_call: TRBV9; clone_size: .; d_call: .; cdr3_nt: TGTGCCAGCAGCGTATGGCGGGACGATGGGTCCAAAAACATTCAGTACTTC; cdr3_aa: CASSVWRDDGSKNIQYF
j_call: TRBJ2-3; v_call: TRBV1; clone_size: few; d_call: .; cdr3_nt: TGCACCAGCAGCCAAGATAAGCGGGGTGGGTCGGATACGCAGTATTTT; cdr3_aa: CTSSQDKRGGSDTQYF
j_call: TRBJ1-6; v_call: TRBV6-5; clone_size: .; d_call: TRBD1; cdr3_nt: TGTGCCAGCAGTAAGGCGGGACAGGGGTCACCCCTCCACTTT; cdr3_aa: CASSKAGQGSPLHF
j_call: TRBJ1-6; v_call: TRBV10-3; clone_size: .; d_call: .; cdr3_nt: TGTGCCATCAGTGAGTCACCCAGTCCCACGGGCTCCTATAATTCACCCCTCCACTTT; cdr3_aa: CAISESPSPTGSYNSPLHF
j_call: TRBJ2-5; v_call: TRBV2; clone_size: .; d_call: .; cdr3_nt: TGTGCCAGCAGTTCGGGATACCCCGCGGAGGTCCAGTACTTC; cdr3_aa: CASSSGYPAEVQYF